Sequencing of this T cell receptor beta chain was carried out in a study of cytomegalovirus exposure and HLA in healthy donors (dated by TCRdb to 2016 to 2017). Broadly, across the study: An earlier analysis of approximately 640 of the donors reported 250 to 300 Gb of sequence data and 100 million to 130 million unique TCR beta sequences from 150 million to 200 million T cells. An early release covering 550 to 650 HLA-typed donors comprised about 300 gigabases of sequencing data and tens of millions of unique TCR sequences. Of the approximately 400 genotyped donors, 65% to 90% fell in the genetic ancestry cluster associated with self-reported Caucasian donors. The study aimed to test whether cataloging public T cell receptors could reveal signatures of past pathogen exposure. Using immunosequencing, the study profiled T cell repertoires from some 670 subjects and related those repertoires to cytomegalovirus serostatus. Besides the first cohort of around 670 subjects, a separate validation cohort made up of around 120 different subjects was used. To predict cytomegalovirus infection status, the study combined high-throughput TCR immunosequencing, statistical association of individual TCRs with disease status, and machine learning. In a later analysis, previously published TCR beta repertoires from more than 500 donors were re-analyzed and high-resolution HLA genotyping was added so that TCR occurrence patterns could be studied. Rather than using new phenotypic data, the later analysis identified candidate immune exposures from TCR beta sequences and from how often those sequences occurred across donors. In an earlier analysis of a few hundred of the donors, high-throughput TCR beta sequencing was used to judge whether each TCR beta V gene segment behaved as functional or pseudogenic. Donor age, sex, ethnicity and CMV serostatus were compiled alongside the repertoire data. Genome-wide SNP genotypes for about 65% of the roughly 670 donors were used in a later genetic analysis, which treated that subset as a discovery cohort. All discovery cohort repertoires had been generated using a single sequencing platform. HLA typing included class I and class II loci at four-digit resolution. Typing coverage varied by locus: roughly 620-640 donors for A, B, C, DRB1 and DQB1; approximately 560 for DQA1; more than 600 for DPA1; 400 to 480 for DPB1. Several DR-DQ haplotypes were handled as single units for association and clustering because linkage in the cohort was strong. On average, over 200,000 unique TCR beta nucleotide sequences were sequenced per donor among roughly 430 genotyped donors of the cohort, with approximately 18% of those sequences being non-productive. Points the paper makes about the study in general: Some IMGT-functional V segments, including TRBV6-2 and TRBV6-3, could not be distinguished by the 87-base-pair reads and were therefore excluded. According to a later analysis, parvovirus B19, influenza, CMV and Epstein-Barr virus appeared linked to several top co-occurrence clusters. The classifier was reported to diagnose cytomegalovirus status with high specificity and sensitivity in both the original and validation cohorts. In the study, approximately 150 TCR beta chains were listed as associated with cytomegalovirus. In a later analysis, some 17,000 TCR beta sequences were associated with specific HLA alleles at a false discovery rate of 0.05. Linkage disequilibrium might explain the correlated functional status among segregating V segments, but an unknown experimental factor could not be excluded. In a later analysis, the rate of TCR association differed among HLA loci, with DRB1 alleles having the most associated TCRs and HLA-C alleles having the fewest. According to a later genetic analysis, donors in an Asian-associated ancestry cluster had fewer N-insertions in productive TCRs than the approximately 700-donor mean. The only immune exposure information available for the cohort was CMV serostatus. In a later analysis, HLA-associated TCR beta chains showed more clonal expansion and lower generation probabilities than non-associated chains that were equally common. When HLA alleles, especially DR and DQ, strongly co-occurred, attributing TCR associations to individual alleles was difficult. A group of highly shared sequence variants was considered likely to be a technical artifact of the sequencing pipeline. Seventeen rarely observed V segments, including chromosome 9 orphons, were excluded from the earlier analysis of approximately 600 of the donors because counts were too low. This cohort had only TCR beta chains sequenced, and the lack of alpha or paired-chain data limited which features could be detected. In vitro tests confirmed that a few of the cytomegalovirus-associated TCR beta chains recognize cytomegalovirus antigens. While some public TCRs were present in many individuals, most TCR sequences turned up only very rarely across donors. In a later genetic analysis, a missense DCLRE1C variant was associated with V-gene and J-gene trimming of TCR beta chains, and the association was replicated in an independent cohort. Presence/absence analyses assumed roughly uniform sequencing depth across donors, an assumption that may not hold. According to a later analysis, most CMV-associated TCR beta chains appeared to be HLA-restricted, and the HLA associations seemed to be driven largely by CMV exposure. Because some donors lacked HLA typing at each locus, the association tests relied only on the typed subset. A further reported finding was that TCR beta sequences accurately predicted the HLA-A and HLA-B alleles for most subjects in the first cohort. According to the authors, the approach could potentially be generalized to other disease states and immunological phenotypes. In an earlier analysis of approximately 590 of the donors, most TCR beta V segments appeared in productive rearrangements about 87% or about 30% of the time, broadly matching IMGT annotations.

Reading the germline V gene gives CDR1 SNHLY and CDR2 FYNNEI. Trimming takes 7 bases from V and 2 bases from J, and the germline ends sit 12 bases apart. From the cysteine up to the phenylalanine, the CDR3 has a length of 14 residues. The only DNA kept is the CDR3, 42 bases in frame from the first base. The cohort comprised around 690 healthy bone marrow donors. At the time of sampling, all cohort members were nominally healthy, though unrecorded immune exposures were likely present. The donor was CMV seropositive and was included in the group of 300 or so seropositive cohort members. Each donor provided a peripheral blood sample, and peripheral blood mononuclear cells were used for TCR beta sequencing. Genomic DNA was extracted from the blood cell samples with the Qiagen DNeasy Blood Extraction Kit. Receptor libraries were prepared by the immunoSEQ multiplex PCR assay. For the multiplex PCR, a mixture combining 60 forward primers for TCR Vbeta segments and 13 reverse primers for TCR Jbeta segments was used. Amplification of the CDR3 region of rearranged TCR beta genes was performed with a multiplex PCR assay on genomic DNA. On the Illumina HiSeq System, the amplified TCR beta libraries were sequenced as 87-base-pair reads. The study's processing was this. In a later analysis, tens of millions of unique TCR beta chains were counted across the 690 or so repertoires, and about 9.9 million of these chains were shared by at least two donors. Raw reads were error-corrected and collapsed into unique sequences with a nearest-neighbor algorithm that merged closely related sequences to remove PCR and sequencing errors. To assign V, D and J gene segments, CDR3 sequences were aligned to IMGT reference sequences. Each retained sequence needed at least a six-nucleotide match to both a V gene segment and a J gene segment. Rearrangements were classified as productive when the CDR3 lacked stop codons and remained in frame with V and J, and all other rearrangements were classified as non-productive. CDR3 was defined by IMGT convention, running from the second conserved V-encoded cysteine to the conserved J-encoded phenylalanine. The earlier analysis of about 560 of the donors excluded any sequence lacking an unambiguous match to a single V gene segment. In an earlier analysis of some 590 of the donors, a V segment was called functional when productive rearrangements were above 56.7%, and segregating when the standard deviation between donors exceeded 5%. To diagnose cytomegalovirus status from the catalog of TCR beta chain sequences, a statistical classification framework was built. In a later analysis, V and J genes were assigned by comparing TCR nucleotide sequences against IMGT/GENE-DB human TR gene sequences. The TCRdist pipeline was used in a later analysis to assign CDR3 sequences and most-parsimonious VDJ recombination scenarios. A later analysis defined each TCR beta chain by its CDR3 amino acid sequence plus V-gene family, and excluded reads lacking a unique V-gene family. A later analysis removed 550 to 700 highly shared, low-generation-probability nucleotide sequences to deal with suspected cross-contamination and a sequencing artifact. In a later analysis, a clonal expansion index for each public chain was calculated from normalized within-repertoire ranks of inferred template counts. In a later analysis, generation probabilities were computed using a VDJ recombination model fitted to out-of-frame rearrangements, and the results were checked against IGoR. In a later analysis, hypergeometric tests were used to score TCR-TCR, TCR-HLA and TCR-CMV co-occurrence, with a repertoire-size bias correction applied to TCR pairs. In a later analysis, false discovery rates were estimated by permuting HLA or CMV assignments 20 times. In a later analysis, co-occurring TCRs were grouped with DBSCAN, and TCRdist sequence similarity was added when clustering was performed within HLA-allele-positive subsets. Repertoires with fewer than 30,000 or more than 120,000 public chains were left out of co-occurrence clustering, as were a handful of repertoires with anomalous nucleotide sharing. The source is immuneACCESS, and TCRdb retained only in-frame sequences with V and J called. Part of the clones is not carried over; for the studies checked, unresolved V genes explain less than half of this, and the remainder is unexplained. The D gene and trimming were derived from the DNA, and the V and J assignments and clone size from that table. The sample table shows around 110,000 clones, and 79% are seen once. Approximately 4.5% of the sample is in the top ten clones.

Turning to this clone: No cognate antigen has been identified for it. Nothing much larger sits one base from this clone, and base qualities are not available.

The rearranged segments are TRBV2 and TRBJ2-4; matching of 5 bases hints at TRBD2 as the D gene. Source material: PBMCs. This clonotype was obtained from a man aged 30 to 45 in good health and CMV-seropositive. The nucleotide sequence reads as follows: TGTGCCAGCATGGAGGTGCTAACCAAAAACATTCAGTACTTC. This codes for CASMEVLTKNIQYF.